This T cell receptor beta chain appears in the sequencing data of a study of T-cell memory formation after mild COVID-19. In TCRdb, the 5' RACE reads were re-called with MiXCR into one record per CDR3 protein. Of 300,000 to 400,000 distinct CDR3 sequences in the sample, over 10% are singletons; the top ten hold about 20%. Findings and caveats of the study: The SARS-CoV-2 specificity of second-wave clones reaching peak at day 37 remained unverified.

CDR3 length: 18 residues. Losses at the gene ends were 4 bases for V and 6 bases for J; bases not matched to a gene: 13. Germline CDR1 SGHDT, CDR2 YYEEEE. In the case of this clonotype: No antigen is known for it.

The sequence derives from a man between 18 and 29 years old who had mild COVID-19 (a few samples of this study predate the infection). Cell type and time point are not known. V gene TRBV5-6 combines with J gene TRBJ2-3, with 14 nucleotides matching TRBD2. Sequencing input: PBMCs or a T cell subset sorted from them (not recorded which). This chain's CDR3 is CASSGGTSGSFPPDTQYF. CDR3 nucleotide sequence: TGTGCCAGCAGCGGCGGGACTAGCGGGAGCTTCCCTCCTGATACGCAGTATTTT.